This T cell receptor beta chain was sequenced during a study of neurological immune-mediated disorders. TCRdb independently ran MiXCR on the 5' RACE reads; one entry per CDR3 protein. The sample contains 24,000 or so distinct CDR3 sequences, more than 2% of which appear only once. In germline, CDR1 is DFQATT, CDR2 SNEGSKA (reference sequence). V was pared by 6 bases and J by 0 bases, with 10 bases between. The CDR3 is made up of 13 amino acids. In its sample, this clonotype was seen many times. The sample taken for sequencing was PBMCs. J is TRBJ2-3 and V is TRBV20-1; D is perhaps TRBD2 (5 bases). This clonotype was obtained from a woman aged 45-65 years with multiple sclerosis. Written as DNA, the CDR3 is TGCAGTGCCCGGGGAATAAGCACAGATACGCAGTATTTT. Translated: CSARGISTDTQYF.